Below, one TCR beta chain is given with its context. The read comes to an end 3 residues before the CDR3 does, leaving the germline J gene to fill in the end. The data derive from a study of Tregs in tolerant kidney transplant recipients. Data came from immunoSEQ multiplex PCR; TCRdb stores just in-frame clones and leaves some out. This listing includes approximately 50,000 clones. The CDR3 spans 15 residues. Germline V gene sequence: CDR1 SGHAT, CDR2 FQNNGV. V lost 3 bases and J 4 bases, leaving 12 bases between the germline ends. Specimen: CD4+ T cells from blood, collected before the transplant. This clonotype originated in a human donor who received a combined kidney and bone marrow transplant. The chain uses TRBV11-2 and TRBJ2-2; maybe TRBD1 (6 bases). The sequenced part of the CDR3 DNA is TGTGCCAGCAGCTTCGGACAGAAGGGCACCGGGGAG. It translates to CASSFGQKGTGE. The whole CDR3 region reads CASSFGQKGTGELFF.